The rows below give T cell receptor beta chains drawn from one sample of a study of metastatic and nonmetastatic thyroid tumors. From the PCR reads, TCRdb re-called clones with MiXCR. The sample consists of 75,000 to 100,000 clones, more than 9.5% of them appearing once. Sequences were obtained from blood. The receptors stem from a female donor with papillary thyroid cancer or a benign thyroid nodule (not recorded which). Some clones in this sample may be carry-over from other donors' samples. CDR3s include the opening cysteine and the closing phenylalanine or tryptophan. The D gene is left open where the match is weak. Part of the rows lack a size; the others show once, few, many or a class for expanded clones.

clone_size j_call d_call v_call cdr3_length cdr3_nt cdr3_aa
many TRBJ1-3 . TRBV30 15 TGTGCCTGGAGTTTCGGCCGAAGCTCTGGAAACACCATATATTTT CAWSFGRSSGNTIYF
many TRBJ1-2 . TRBV15 13 TGTGCCACCAGCAGAGTTATAGGGTATGGCTACACCTTC CATSRVIGYGYTF
many TRBJ2-1 . TRBV12-3/TRBV12-4 12 TGTGCCAGCAGTTTCTCTTCGATTGAGCAGTTCTTC CASSFSSIEQFF
many TRBJ2-1 TRBD2 TRBV30 17 TGTGCCTGGAGTGTTCTCCCCCAACTAGCGGGCTACAATGAGCAGTTCTTC CAWSVLPQLAGYNEQFF
. TRBJ2-7 TRBD1 TRBV18 15 TGTGCCAGCTCACCCAGGGACAGGGGTAAAGGTGAGCAGTACTTC CASSPRDRGKGEQYF
. TRBJ1-4 . TRBV27 13 TGTGCCGGCAGTTCTGAGGGTGGGGGGAAACTGTTTTTT CAGSSEGGGKLFF
many TRBJ2-3 TRBD2 TRBV6-2/TRBV6-3 14 TGTGCCAGCAGGTCTAGCGGACGCACAGATACGCAGTATTTT CASRSSGRTDTQYF
many TRBJ2-2 . TRBV3-1 14 TGTGCCAGCACCATCACTAGGACCTCCGGGGAGCTGTTTTTT CASTITRTSGELFF
many TRBJ1-2 . TRBV20-1 12 TGCAGTGTTTGGACAGTTAACTATGGCTACACCTTC CSVWTVNYGYTF
many TRBJ1-6 . TRBV5-1 13 TGCGCCAGCAGCTTGGAGGAGAATTCACCCCTCCACTTT CASSLEENSPLHF
. TRBJ2-1 . TRBV18 15 TGTGCCAGCTCACCGCCCGGGACCTTAGACAATGAGCAGTTCTTC CASSPPGTLDNEQFF
many TRBJ1-2 . TRBV7-9 12 TGTGCCAGCAGTCTACAAACAGGGATCTACACCTTC CASSLQTGIYTF
many TRBJ1-5 TRBD1 TRBV6-2/TRBV6-3 14 TGTGCCAGCAGTTACGACAGGGGGCTTTCGCCCCAGCATTTT CASSYDRGLSPQHF
once TRBJ2-1 . TRBV20-1 15 TGCAGCGGGCTCGTTGCTGCTGAGCTTGAAAATGAGCAGTTCTTC CSGLVAAELENEQFF
few TRBJ1-5 . TRBV6-1 13 TGTGCCAGTGAGGGGCAGCTCAATCAGCCCCAGCATTTT CASEGQLNQPQHF
many TRBJ2-2 . TRBV6-1 14 TGTGCCAGCCGGGGCCATGAGTACACCGGGGAGCTGTTTTTT CASRGHEYTGELFF
once TRBJ2-7 TRBD1 TRBV24-1 18 TGCGCCACCAGTGATCCCGGACAGGGGGGCCGAAAGGGCCACGAGCAGTACTTC CATSDPGQGGRKGHEQYF
. TRBJ1-3 . TRBV5-8 14 TGTGCCAGCCATTCCTCCGGCTCTGGAAACACCATATATTTT CASHSSGSGNTIYF
few TRBJ2-5 TRBD1 TRBV20-1 14 TGCAGTGCTAGAAATACAGGGGGATATGAGACCCAGTACTTC CSARNTGGYETQYF
many TRBJ2-1 TRBD1 TRBV7-2 18 TGTGCCAGCAGTTATGGGACAGGTCCTCTTGCCCTCAACAATGAGCAGTTCTTC CASSYGTGPLALNNEQFF
many TRBJ2-5 . TRBV19 15 TGTGCCAGTACCGGGGCGGGACTGCTGGGGGAGACCCAGTACTTC CASTGAGLLGETQYF
many TRBJ1-2 TRBD1 TRBV5-1 14 TGCGCCAGCAGCTGGACTGGGCAGGGGGATGGCTACACCTTC CASSWTGQGDGYTF
. TRBJ2-1 TRBD1 TRBV7-3 14 TGTGCCAGCAGCCCAGGGGACAGTTACAATGAGCAGTTCTTC CASSPGDSYNEQFF
many TRBJ2-1 TRBD2 TRBV20-1 15 TGCAGTGCTAGAGATCACCTAGCGGGAGTCCCCGAGCAGTTCTTC CSARDHLAGVPEQFF
many TRBJ1-4 . TRBV6-5 17 TGTGCCAGCAGTTACTCGAGAGACAGGACAAAGAATGAAAAACTGTTTTTT CASSYSRDRTKNEKLFF
many TRBJ2-1 . TRBV20-1 11 TGCAGTGCTAGTCGGCCCCCAGAGCAGTTCTTC CSASRPPEQFF
few TRBJ1-2 . TRBV28 12 TGTGCCAGCGGCCGGGACGGACAACACGGCACCTTC CASGRDGQHGTF
many TRBJ2-6 . TRBV4-2 17 TGTGCCAGCAGCCAAGATCCGGGCGGTACCGGGGCCAACGTCCTGACTTTC CASSQDPGGTGANVLTF
many TRBJ2-1 . TRBV4-1 14 TGCGCCAGCAGCCCACGAATTTCGGGGTATGAGCAGTTCTTC CASSPRISGYEQFF
many TRBJ1-1 TRBD1 TRBV6-2/TRBV6-3 13 TGTGCCAGCAGTGGGGACAGCCACACTGAAGCTTTCTTT CASSGDSHTEAFF
many TRBJ1-3 . TRBV19 14 TGTGCCAGTAAGGTCGCGGAGTCTGGAAACACCATATATTTT CASKVAESGNTIYF
many TRBJ2-4 . TRBV11-2 14 TGTGCCAGCAGCTTAGCGGTGGGGGTTGGCATTCAGTACTTC CASSLAVGVGIQYF
. TRBJ1-5 TRBD1 TRBV30 13 TGTGCCTGGAGCAGGGGGGGTACTCAGCCCCAGCATTTT CAWSRGGTQPQHF
many TRBJ2-3 . TRBV15 14 TGTGCCACCAGCAGAGATAAGCGGTCGGATACGCAGTATTTT CATSRDKRSDTQYF
many TRBJ2-5 . TRBV3-1 17 TGTGCCAGCAGCCCCTATAAGCTCTGGGGTTCCCAAGAGACCCAGTACTTC CASSPYKLWGSQETQYF
many TRBJ2-1 TRBD1 TRBV15 15 TGTGCCACCAGCATCTGGGACAGGGGGCACAATGAGCAGTTCTTC CATSIWDRGHNEQFF
. TRBJ1-5 TRBD1 TRBV28 16 TGTGCCAGCAGGCTAGGGGGCAGGCCCCTCAATCAGCCCCAGCATTTT CASRLGGRPLNQPQHF
many TRBJ1-2 . TRBV13 12 TGTGCCAGCAGCAGTTTCGGCGGCTTCTACACCTTC CASSSFGGFYTF
many TRBJ2-7 . TRBV5-5 12 TGTGCCAGCAGCTTGGAGGGATACGAGCAGTACTTC CASSLEGYEQYF
many TRBJ1-5 . TRBV30 13 TGTGCCTGGTCCCCCCCGGGGTATCAGCCCCAGCATTTT CAWSPPGYQPQHF
many TRBJ1-2 . TRBV30 14 TGTGCCCTCACAACAGGGTCTAGTAACTATGGCTACACCTTC CALTTGSSNYGYTF
many TRBJ1-5 . TRBV7-9 13 TGTGCCAGCAGCTTAGGTATCAATCAGCCCCAGCATTTT CASSLGINQPQHF
many TRBJ2-2 TRBD1 TRBV9 22 TGTGCCAGCAGCGTGAGTCTTGGGGGCCCGGGACAGGGGGCGTTTGGCACCGGGGAGCTGTTTTTT CASSVSLGGPGQGAFGTGELFF
many TRBJ2-7 TRBD1 TRBV6-2/TRBV6-3 14 TGTGCCAGCACGGACAGGCCCACCTCGGGAGAGCAGTACTTC CASTDRPTSGEQYF
. TRBJ2-1 . TRBV9 13 TGTGCCAGCAGCGTCCAGGGCGGGGATGAGCAGTTCTTC CASSVQGGDEQFF
many TRBJ2-5 . TRBV7-2 12 TGTGCCAGCAGCCAAGGTTCCGGGACCCAGTACTTC CASSQGSGTQYF
. TRBJ2-1 TRBD1 TRBV11-2 16 TGTGCCAGCAGCTCCTATGGGGGTTACAGGGGATATGAGCATTTCTTC CASSSYGGYRGYEHFF
many TRBJ2-1 TRBD2 TRBV12-3/TRBV12-4 17 TGTGCCAGCAGTTCGGGTCGAGCGGGAGAATTCTACAATGAGCAGTTCTTC CASSSGRAGEFYNEQFF
many TRBJ1-1 . TRBV20-1 14 TGCAGTGCTAGAGATACGAAGGGGCCCACTGAAGCTTTCTTT CSARDTKGPTEAFF
many TRBJ2-3 . TRBV15 15 TGTGCCACCAGCAGAGTTGGGATAGGCACAGATACGCAGTATTTT CATSRVGIGTDTQYF
. TRBJ2-3 TRBD2 TRBV20-1 16 TGCAGTGCTAGAGGGTTTCGCGGGAGCGGTACAGATACGCAGTATTTT CSARGFRGSGTDTQYF
many TRBJ2-3 . TRBV6-5 14 TGTGCCAGCAGTTACCGGTTTCCCACAGATACGCAGTATTTT CASSYRFPTDTQYF
. TRBJ1-2 TRBD1 TRBV12-3/TRBV12-4 14 TGTGCCAGCAGTTTGACGGGACAGTCCTATGGCTACACCTTC CASSLTGQSYGYTF
. TRBJ1-1 . TRBV5-8 15 TGTGCCAGCAGCTTACTGACAGTGACGTCCGCTGAAGCTTTCTTT CASSLLTVTSAEAFF
many TRBJ1-1 . TRBV4-1 15 TGCGCCAGCAGCCCCCTAGGGCGCAGGTACACTGAAGCTTTCTTT CASSPLGRRYTEAFF
many TRBJ2-1 . TRBV15 13 TGTGCCACCAGCAGAGATTTTGGGGATGAGCAGTTCTTC CATSRDFGDEQFF
many TRBJ2-1 TRBD2 TRBV11-2 16 TGTGCCAGCAGCCCCCAGTCCGGGAGGGCCTACAATGAGCAGTTCTTC CASSPQSGRAYNEQFF